These 30 T cell receptor beta chains share one sample of origin, sequenced in a study of shared clonotypes between healthy human individuals. CD8 cells regarded as naive lacked CD45RO, were positively chosen for CCR7, and omitted terminally differentiated effector memory CD45RA+ cells. Data came from immunoSEQ multiplex PCR; TCRdb stores just in-frame clones and leaves some out. The sample lists fewer than 850,000 clones; 96% were seen once. Material: naive CD8+ T cells sorted from blood. These receptor sequences come from a man aged 25 to 45 in good health.

This sequence joins TRBV7-2 and TRBJ2-3; 9 bases line up with TRBD2. This CDR3 has 17 residues. Trimming took 4 bases from V and 1 from J; bases not matched to a gene: 9. Germline-derived CDR1 and CDR2 are SGHTA and FQGNSA. The CDR3 is CASSYLTSGGGTDTQYF. The CDR3 DNA reads as TGTGCCAGCAGCTATTTGACTAGCGGAGGTGGCACAGATACGCAGTATTTT.

V is TRBV14 and J is TRBJ1-2; D is ambiguous. The CDR3 is 15 amino acids. Germline CDR1 is SGHDN and CDR2 is FVKESK. Trimming removed 1 base from V and 4 bases from J, with 13 bases in between. Written as DNA, the CDR3 is TGTGCCAGCAGCCAAGTCCTTCGTGGCGGCTATGGCTACACCTTC. Translated, it gives CASSQVLRGGYGYTF.

The chain combines TRBV10-3 with TRBJ2-7; weak D call: TRBD1 (6 bases). Trimming left V 4 bases short and J 3 bases short, with 13 bases between. Germline CDR1 is ENHRY and CDR2 is SYGVKD. This CDR3 spans 14 amino acids. Here the CDR3 reads CAISGWGQGYEQYF. DNA for the CDR3: TGTGCCATCAGTGGTTGGGGGCAAGGCTACGAGCAGTACTTC.

This sequence joins TRBV11-2 and TRBJ1-5, with 11 nucleotides matching TRBD1. V trimming: 1 base; J trimming: 0 bases; junction bases outside the gene matches: 2. The germline V gene encodes CDR1 SGHAT and CDR2 FQNNGV. CDR3 length: 17 residues. CDR3 amino acids: CASSLGGTGGSNQPQHF. The CDR3 DNA reads as TGTGCCAGCAGCTTAGGGGGGACAGGGGGTAGCAATCAGCCCCAGCATTTT. Complete variable domain (other parts from reference TRBV11-2 and TRBJ1-5): EAGVAQSPRYKIIEKRQSVAFWCNPISGHATLYWYQQILGQGPKLLIQFQNNGVVDDSQLPKDRFSAERLKGVDSTLKIQPAKLEDSAVYLCASSLGGTGGSNQPQHFGDGTRLSIL.

The chain is built from TRBV7-2 and TRBJ2-5; D call uncertain. The CDR3 is 15 residues long. Germline V CDR1 and CDR2: SGHTA, FQGNSA. The germline V and J ends were trimmed by 1 base and 3 bases, with 12 bases remaining between them. Here the CDR3 reads CASSLGIANKETQYF. The CDR3 region has the DNA TGTGCCAGCAGCTTAGGGATAGCAAATAAAGAGACCCAGTACTTC.

This chain joins TRBV10-1 and TRBJ2-3; D gene ambiguous. This CDR3 region has 12 residues. Germline CDR1 is WNHNN and CDR2 is SYGVQD (reference sequence). Trimming removed 3 bases from V and 2 bases from J, with 3 bases in between. The CDR3 DNA follows: TGCGCCAGCAGTGATTACACAGATACGCAGTATTTT. Translation: CASSDYTDTQYF.

The chain carries TRBV9 and TRBJ2-1, with unresolved D. V was shortened by 0 bases and J by 3 bases, with 13 bases between the two germline ends. In germline, CDR1 is SGDLS, CDR2 YYNGEE. CDR3 length: 16 residues. The CDR3 spells CASSVEVGMLYNEQFF. CDR3 DNA: TGTGCCAGCAGCGTAGAGGTGGGGATGCTCTACAATGAGCAGTTCTTC.

The V call is TRBV28, the J call TRBJ2-1; the D is unclear. The V end lost 7 bases, the J end lost 0 bases, and 10 bases lay between the germline ends. The CDR3 is made up of 14 amino acids. The germline gives CDR1 MDHEN, CDR2 SYDVKM. CDR3 nucleotides: TGTGCCAGCACCCCACAGAACTCCTACAATGAGCAGTTCTTC. It encodes CASTPQNSYNEQFF.

This rearrangement joins TRBV18 to TRBJ2-3; 13 bases match TRBD2. The CDR3 is 16 residues long. V was clipped by 3 bases and J by 6 bases; unmatched bases: 6. Germline-derived CDR1 and CDR2 are KGHSH and LQKENI. DNA for the CDR3: TGTGCCAGCTCACCCGGACTAGCGGGAGCCCCCGATACGCAGTATTTT. Its protein product is CASSPGLAGAPDTQYF.

This clone was picked up one time. The chain is built from TRBV4-3 and TRBJ2-2; D remains ambiguous. Trimming removed 0 bases from V and 4 bases from J, with 9 bases in between. Germline assignment: CDR1 LGHNA and CDR2 YSLEER. CDR3 size: 15 residues. DNA for the CDR3: TGCGCCAGCAGCCAAGATTCGGCCGGCACCGGGGAGCTGTTTTTT. This codes for CASSQDSAGTGELFF.

The V call is TRBV29-1, the J call TRBJ1-2; no definite D call. The length of the CDR3 is 13 residues. Germline V lookup: CDR1 SQVTM, CDR2 ANQGSEA. Trimming removed 0 bases from V and 4 bases from J, with 9 bases in between. The CDR3, as DNA: TGCAGCGTTGAAGATATACAGAGCTATGGCTACACCTTC. Protein: CSVEDIQSYGYTF.

Comments on this clone: Relative to the germline gene, one junction end is altered; a read error may explain this. This sequence joins TRBV7-7 and TRBJ2-3; 9 bases line up with TRBD1. Germline-derived CDR1 and CDR2 are SSHAT and FNYEAQ (reference sequence). The CDR3 runs to 22 residues. The CDR3, as DNA: TGTGCTAGCAGCTTAGAGGGGTTGGGGCGGACAGGGGCTTTAGCTAGCACAGATACGCAGTATTTT. This sequence encodes CASSLEGLGRTGALASTDTQYF.

The J gene is TRBJ1-2, the V gene TRBV25-1, with 9 nucleotides matching TRBD1. Germline CDR1 is MGHDK and CDR2 is SYGVNS. V shed 1 base and J 8 bases; nucleotides not matched to a gene: 2. This CDR3 spans 13 amino acids. Written as DNA, the CDR3 is TGTGCCAGCAGTGAATGGACAGGGGAAGGCTACACCTTC. Translation: CASSEWTGEGYTF.

As to this clone: Other DNA sequences in this specimen translate into the identical CDR3. This chain links TRBV7-9 with TRBJ2-1; D gene ambiguous. The germline V gene encodes CDR1 SEHNR and CDR2 FQNEAQ (reference sequence). Trimming took off 3 bases at V and 9 bases at J, with 9 bases between the two ends. CDR3 length: 12 residues. The CDR3 region is CASSLGLSEQFF. As DNA, the CDR3 is TGTGCCAGCAGCTTGGGTCTTTCTGAGCAGTTCTTC. Using reference TRBV7-9 and TRBJ2-1 for the parts outside the CDR3, the full variable domain is DTGVSQNPRHKITKRGQNVTFRCDPISEHNRLYWYRQTLGQGPEFLTYFQNEAQLEKSRLLSDRFSAERPKGSFSTLEIQRTEQGDSAMYLCASSLGLSEQFFGPGTRLTVL.

The chain carries TRBV23-1 and TRBJ2-1, with D perhaps TRBD1 (5 bases). TRBV23-1 is labeled an ORF, and its function is uncertain. V lost 7 bases, J lost 4 bases, and 20 bases lay in between. The CDR3 is 16 residues long. The CDR3 DNA follows: TGCGCCAGCATCATAATCCTGGGGCGAGCATACAATGAGCAGTTCTTC. Protein: CASIIILGRAYNEQFF.

As DNA, the CDR3 is TGTGCCAGCAGTCCCCCTCGGGGGGCTTTGGCTTTCTTT. This translates into CASSPPRGALAFF. The rearrangement uses TRBV6-5 and TRBJ1-1; D might be TRBD1 (6 bases). The CDR3 contains 13 residues. Germline loops: CDR1 MNHEY, CDR2 SVGAGI. V dropped 5 bases and J dropped 11 bases, with 18 bases sitting between them.

This rearrangement joins TRBV6-5 to TRBJ2-1, with TRBD1 matching 7 bases. CDR3 length equals 13 residues. Losses at the gene ends were 5 bases for V and 6 bases for J; bases not matched to a gene: 4. Per germline, CDR1 MNHEY and CDR2 SVGAGI. The CDR3 nucleotides read TGTGCCAGCAGTCGACAGGGTCTCAATGAGCAGTTCTTC. This encodes CASSRQGLNEQFF.

This chain joins TRBV28 and TRBJ1-2, with 7 bases aligning to TRBD1. The CDR3 runs 13 residues. V was clipped by 0 bases and J by 6 bases; unmatched bases: 1. Per germline, CDR1 MDHEN and CDR2 SYDVKM. The CDR3 region is CASSLWQGDGYTF. CDR3 DNA sequence: TGTGCCAGCAGTTTATGGCAGGGGGATGGCTACACCTTC.

This chain connects TRBV10-3 to TRBJ2-2; possible D gene TRBD2, 6 bases. V lost 6 bases and J 0 bases, leaving 14 bases between the germline ends. In germline, CDR1 is ENHRY, CDR2 SYGVKD. This CDR3 has 16 residues. The CDR3 DNA follows: TGTGCCATCAGCTTCGGGGGAGTCGCGAACACCGGGGAGCTGTTTTTT. Its translation is CAISFGGVANTGELFF.

On this clone itself: Other DNA sequences in this specimen translate into the identical CDR3. The chain combines TRBV27 with TRBJ2-1, with 10 bases fitting TRBD2. This CDR3 contains 14 residues. CDR1 and CDR2 from the germline V gene are MNHEY and SMNVEV (reference sequence). With V trimmed by 4 bases and J by 7 bases, 4 bases remained unmatched. This CDR3 is CASSSSGRGNEQFF. Written as DNA, the CDR3 is TGTGCCAGCAGTTCAAGCGGGAGGGGGAATGAGCAGTTCTTC.

This clone has a single count. The gene calls are TRBV4-1 and TRBJ2-3, with 8 positions matching TRBD2. Germline V gives CDR1 MGHRA, CDR2 YSYEKL. The length of the CDR3 is 16 residues. The V segment lost 4 bases and the J segment 0 bases; nucleotides outside the gene matches: 6. The CDR3 DNA sequence: TGCGCCAGCAGCCCGCGACTAGCGAGTAGCACAGATACGCAGTATTTT. Its translation is CASSPRLASSTDTQYF.

The chain recombines TRBV19 with TRBJ2-7, with 11 bases matching TRBD2. CDR1 is LNHDA, CDR2 SQIVND, per germline (reference sequence). Unmatched junction bases numbered 11, after V lost 10 bases and J lost 3 bases. The CDR3 covers 15 residues. In DNA, the CDR3 is TGTGCCACTAAACCGGGACTAGCGGATATCTACGAGCAGTACTTC. It yields the protein CATKPGLADIYEQYF.

The chain employs TRBV20-1 and TRBJ2-3; the D gene is possibly TRBD2 (6 bases). This CDR3 region has 9 residues. Germline CDR1 reads DFQATT; CDR2 reads SNEGSKA (reference sequence). The CDR3, as DNA: TGCAGGGGAGGAAATACGCAGTATTTT. As protein: CRGGNTQYF.

V and J are TRBV6-5 and TRBJ1-3; possible D gene TRBD1, 6 bases. The V gene's germline CDR1 is MNHEY and CDR2 SVGAGI. This CDR3 comprises 15 residues. Deletions cut 2 bases from V and 2 bases from J, with 10 bases between. As DNA, the CDR3 is TGTGCCAGCAGTTACGGGGGCCCGCCTGGAAACACCATATATTTT. Translated: CASSYGGPPGNTIYF.

The V call is TRBV2, the J call TRBJ2-1, with 9 bases fitting TRBD2. From germline, CDR1 is SNHLY and CDR2 FYNNEI. This CDR3 has 15 residues. J lost 8 bases, V lost 6 bases, and 11 bases had no gene match. The CDR3 spells CASRGLAGGRHEQFF. In nucleotides, the CDR3 is TGTGCCAGCAGAGGTCTGGCGGGAGGGCGGCATGAGCAGTTCTTC.

This chain uses TRBV27 with TRBJ1-1; no firm D call. Germline V gene lookup returns CDR1 MNHEY and CDR2 SMNVEV (reference sequence). There are 14 residues in the CDR3. V lost 4 bases, J lost 4 bases, and 13 bases lay in between. The CDR3 loop reads CASSSSLWVTEAFF. The CDR3 DNA is TGTGCCAGCAGTTCGTCTCTCTGGGTCACTGAAGCTTTCTTT.

V and J are TRBV7-9 and TRBJ1-4, with 7 bases matching TRBD1. This CDR3 has 14 amino acids. Germline values: CDR1 SEHNR, CDR2 FQNEAQ (reference sequence). Trimming at V came to 5 bases and at J to 6 bases, leaving 6 bases not matched to a gene. The CDR3 DNA reads TGTGCCAGCAGCCATTGGACAGGTGATGAAAAACTGTTTTTT. Residues: CASSHWTGDEKLFF.

The chain is built from TRBV7-2 and TRBJ2-7, with D possibly TRBD2 on 7 matching bases. From germline, CDR1 is SGHTA and CDR2 FQGNSA. V was clipped by 3 bases and J by 6 bases, with 12 bases between them. This CDR3 spans 13 amino acids. In DNA, the CDR3 is TGTGCCAGCAGCTTGGGGAGGGGGGCCGAGCAGTACTTC. This encodes CASSLGRGAEQYF.

The genes are TRBV7-9 and TRBJ2-7; D is perhaps TRBD2 (6 bases). The CDR3 length is 15 residues. V was shortened by 3 bases and J by 0 bases, with 12 bases between the two germline ends. Germline CDR1 reads SEHNR; CDR2 reads FQNEAQ (reference sequence). As DNA, the CDR3 is TGTGCCAGCAGCTTCCTTGGGGGGAGCTCCTACGAGCAGTACTTC. Residues: CASSFLGGSSYEQYF.

The chain couples TRBV4-2 to TRBJ1-4, with 8 positions matching TRBD1. V dropped 6 bases and J dropped 5; count of bases not matched to a gene: 5. The CDR3 sequence is 14 residues long. Per the germline V gene, CDR1 is LGHNA and CDR2 is YNFKEQ. The CDR3 sequence is CASRITGGNEKLFF. In DNA, the CDR3 is TGTGCCAGCAGGATTACAGGGGGGAATGAAAAACTGTTTTTT.